A single sample is the source of the 10 T cell receptor beta chains below, sequenced in a study of cytomegalovirus exposure and HLA in healthy donors. TCRdb's table, derived via immunoSEQ multiplex PCR, lists solely in-frame clones and lacks some. The table lists fewer than 200,000 clones, around nine tenths of them singletons. Sample: PBMCs. Every receptor here comes from a man aged 30 to 45 in good health and CMV-seropositive.

This clone occurred once. The rearrangement joins TRBV28 to TRBJ1-2; no firm D call. V lost 5 bases to trimming and J lost 6 bases, with 19 bases between them. Germline V lookup: CDR1 MDHEN, CDR2 SYDVKM. The CDR3 runs to 15 residues. The CDR3: CASSPRFKSRDGYTF. The CDR3, as DNA: TGTGCCAGCAGTCCCCGCTTTAAGAGCCGCGATGGCTACACCTTC.

This clone has a single count. The chain carries TRBV6-1 and TRBJ1-5, with D unresolved. The CDR3 sequence is 15 residues long. V gave up 2 bases and J gave up 2 bases, with 10 bases separating them. CDR1 and CDR2 (germline): MNHNS, SASEGT. CDR3 residues: CASSELSIGNQPQHF. The CDR3 DNA reads TGTGCCAGCAGTGAACTCAGTATCGGCAATCAGCCCCAGCATTTT.

This rearrangement joins TRBV25-1 to TRBJ1-6; 7 nucleotides agree with TRBD1. V was clipped by 8 bases and J by 0 bases; unmatched bases: 4. This CDR3 comprises 15 residues. CDR1 is MGHDK and CDR2 is SYGVNS in the germline V gene. In DNA, the CDR3 is TGTGCCAGCTTGGGACAGAGCTCCTATAATTCACCCCTCCACTTT. It codes for CASLGQSSYNSPLHF.

The chain has TRBV7-9 and TRBJ2-3; 9 nucleotides match TRBD2. Germline lookup yields CDR1 SEHNR and CDR2 FQNEAQ (reference sequence). The V and J ends lost 7 bases and 3 bases, in that order; junction bases with no gene match: 2. CDR3 size: 13 residues. The CDR3 region is CASTAGGTDTQYF. CDR3 in DNA: TGTGCCAGCACGGCGGGAGGGACAGATACGCAGTATTTT.

This chain connects TRBV29-1 to TRBJ2-2; 8 nucleotides line up with TRBD1. The CDR3 spans 14 residues. Trimming took 3 bases from V and 5 from J; bases not matched to a gene: 5. Germline V CDR1 and CDR2: SQVTM, ANQGSEA. Here the CDR3 reads CSVETGAGTGELFF. CDR3 in DNA: TGCAGCGTTGAGACAGGGGCGGGAACCGGGGAGCTGTTTTTT.

The chain uses TRBV7-2 and TRBJ2-2; a possible D gene is TRBD2 (5 bases). The germline CDR1 and CDR2 sequences are SGHTA and FQGNSA. Trimming removed 1 base at V and 5 bases at J, with 11 bases between. The CDR3 spans 15 residues. Here the CDR3 DNA reads TGTGCCAGCAGCTTAGTGGTCCGGGGTACCGGGGAGCTGTTTTTT. Translation: CASSLVVRGTGELFF.

The chain joins TRBV5-1 to TRBJ1-2, with unresolved D. CDR1 is SGHRS, CDR2 YFSETQ, per germline. This CDR3 spans 14 amino acids. The V gene lost 1 base and the J gene lost 7 bases, with 14 bases spanning the gap. The CDR3 here is CASSLRAAAGGYTF. Here the CDR3 DNA reads TGCGCCAGCAGCTTGCGAGCAGCAGCGGGTGGCTACACCTTC.

V usage is TRBV13 and J usage is TRBJ2-2; D remains ambiguous. Trimming shortened V by 3 bases and J by 5 bases, and 7 bases separated the two germline ends. Germline lookup yields CDR1 PRHDT and CDR2 FYEKMQ (reference sequence). This CDR3 is built from 13 residues. The CDR3 DNA is TGTGCCAGCAGCTTCTTGGGGACCGGGGAGCTGTTTTTT. Translating gives CASSFLGTGELFF.

This chain uses TRBV5-1 with TRBJ2-4; D is possibly TRBD1 (7 bases). The CDR3 length is 15 residues. V was cut by 0 bases and J by 3 bases, with 10 bases left in between. Looked up from germline, CDR1 is SGHRS and CDR2 is YFSETQ. CDR3 region: CASSLGQGGKNIQYF. The CDR3 bases are TGCGCCAGCAGCTTGGGACAGGGAGGCAAAAACATTCAGTACTTC.

This rearrangement joins TRBV18 to TRBJ2-1, with TRBD2 identical over 8 bases. The CDR3 consists of 15 residues. After removal of 2 bases from V and 8 bases from J, the junction contained 8 bases not matched to a gene. Germline-derived CDR1 and CDR2 are KGHSH and LQKENI. The CDR3 bases are TGTGCCAGCTCACCAGCCAGCGGGAGTCCCGATGAGCAGTTCTTC. Amino acids: CASSPASGSPDEQFF.